The 21 T cell receptor beta chains below were found in one sample sequenced in a study of T cell responses to AZD1222 COVID-19 vaccine. Data came from immunoSEQ multiplex PCR; TCRdb stores just in-frame clones and leaves some out. This table holds about 150,000 clones, 90% to 95% found once. Sequenced material: peripheral blood, taken 28 days after the second AZD1222 dose. Every receptor here comes from an adult who received the AZD1222 COVID-19 vaccine.

J is TRBJ2-7 and V is TRBV5-1; D is perhaps TRBD2 (5 bases). The CDR3 extends over 14 amino acids. Germline values: CDR1 SGHRS, CDR2 YFSETQ. With 2 bases removed from V and 0 bases from J, the gap between germline ends came to 9 bases. The CDR3 protein is CASSFTRDSYEQYF. Written as DNA, the CDR3 is TGCGCCAGCAGCTTTACACGGGACTCCTACGAGCAGTACTTC.

Here the CDR3 reads CASSHLGSSGNTIYF. In DNA form, the CDR3 reads TGTGCCAGCTCACATTTGGGGAGCTCTGGAAACACCATATATTTT. The chain recombines TRBV18 with TRBJ1-3; D gene ambiguous. The V and J ends lost 4 bases and 0 bases respectively, with 10 bases between them. Germline-derived CDR1 and CDR2 are KGHSH and LQKENI. This CDR3 spans 15 amino acids. The full variable domain, with the rest looked up from reference TRBV18 and TRBJ1-3, is NAGVMQNPRHLVRRRGQEARLRCSPMKGHSHVYWYRQLPEEGLKFMVYLQKENIIDESGMPKERFSAEFPKEGPSILRIQQVVRGDSAAYFCASSHLGSSGNTIYFGEGSWLTVV.

The chain combines TRBV10-2 with TRBJ2-5; a weak D match, TRBD1 (6 bases). Per the germline V gene, CDR1 is WSHSY and CDR2 is SAAADI. Trimming cost V 3 bases and J 4 bases, with 15 bases left between them. CDR3 size: 15 residues. CDR3 sequence (DNA): TGCGCCAGCAGTGAAGTCTCGCCAGGGGCAGAGACCCAGTACTTC. Encoded protein: CASSEVSPGAETQYF.

The V and J genes are TRBV5-1 and TRBJ2-2, with TRBD2 matching 14 bases. The germline CDR1 and CDR2 sequences are SGHRS and YFSETQ. The J segment lost 6 bases and the V segment lost 4 bases, leaving 2 bases of the junction unmatched. This CDR3 has 15 amino acids. The CDR3 is CASSTTSGRAGELFF. The CDR3 DNA is TGCGCCAGCAGCACGACTAGCGGGAGGGCCGGGGAGCTGTTTTTT.

The chain couples TRBV15 to TRBJ1-1; D is uncertain. Deletions cut 1 base from V and 7 bases from J, with 10 bases between. This CDR3 has 13 amino acids. Germline V gene lookup returns CDR1 LNHNV and CDR2 YYDKDF (reference sequence). The CDR3: CATSRVITSEAFF. CDR3 coding DNA: TGTGCCACCAGCAGAGTTATAACTAGTGAAGCTTTCTTT.

V is TRBV29-1 and J is TRBJ2-1, with TRBD1 as a possible D gene (6 bases). Trimming stripped 5 bases from V and 8 bases from J, with 16 bases between. The CDR3 extends over 13 amino acids. Germline V CDR1 and CDR2: SQVTM, ANQGSEA. This chain's CDR3 is CSVTGSSFHEQFF. CDR3 coding DNA: TGCAGCGTTACAGGGTCCTCATTTCATGAGCAGTTCTTC.

The chain couples TRBV3-1 (or the pseudogene TRBV3-2) to TRBJ2-7; D gene unclear. The germline CDR1 and CDR2 sequences are LGHDT and YNNKEL (reference sequence). The germline V and J ends were trimmed by 2 bases and 1 base, with 9 bases remaining between them. The CDR3 is made up of 14 amino acids. CDR3 nucleotides: TGTGCCAGCAGCCAACACAGTATATCCTACGAGCAGTACTTC. This sequence encodes CASSQHSISYEQYF.

This chain uses TRBV5-6 with TRBJ2-3, with D possibly matching TRBD1 (5 bases). V was pared by 4 bases and J by 0 bases, with 21 bases between. The CDR3 has 18 amino acids. Germline assignment: CDR1 SGHDT and CDR2 YYEEEE. The CDR3 spells CASSPTRWGSESTDTQYF. CDR3 DNA sequence: TGTGCCAGCAGCCCGACACGGTGGGGCAGCGAAAGCACAGATACGCAGTATTTT.

This sequence joins TRBV6-5 and TRBJ1-1; D call uncertain. There are 13 residues in the CDR3. Trimming left V 8 bases short and J 1 base short, with 11 bases between. Germline V gene lookup returns CDR1 MNHEY and CDR2 SVGAGI. This CDR3 reads CASWLRSNTEAFF. CDR3 nucleotides: TGTGCCAGCTGGTTGCGGTCGAACACTGAAGCTTTCTTT.

The genes are TRBV19 and TRBJ2-7, with 13 bases fitting TRBD2. J was trimmed by 6 bases and V by 5 bases; bases with no gene match: 16. Germline loops: CDR1 LNHDA, CDR2 SQIVND (reference sequence). The CDR3 has 18 residues. The CDR3 DNA follows: TGTGCCAGTAGTCCGGGACTAGCGGGGCGGTATCCCAGCCGCGAGCAGTACTTC. Translated, it gives CASSPGLAGRYPSREQYF.

J is TRBJ2-1 and V is TRBV28; weak D call: TRBD2 (6 bases). Germline lookup yields CDR1 MDHEN and CDR2 SYDVKM. The V end was cut by 9 bases, the J end by 7 bases, with 16 bases between. The CDR3 covers 13 residues. The CDR3 nucleotides are TGTGCCAGTATGGAGGGGAGGAGGAATGAGCAGTTCTTC. Its translation is CASMEGRRNEQFF.

For the CDR3, the DNA is TGTGCCAGCAGCTTGGTGGGGACAGGTGACTACGAGCAGTACTTC. It translates to CASSLVGTGDYEQYF. The J gene is TRBJ2-7, the V gene TRBV5-8; 8 positions match TRBD1. CDR1 SGHTS and CDR2 YDEGEE come from the germline V gene. Unmatched junction bases numbered 5, after V lost 0 bases and J lost 3 bases. CDR3 size: 15 residues.

This clone was recorded only once. The rearrangement links TRBV12-3 or TRBV12-4 to TRBJ1-1, with 8 positions matching TRBD1. The length of the CDR3 is 13 residues. The V segment lost 5 bases and the J segment 4 bases; nucleotides outside the gene matches: 3. CDR3 sequence: CASSTQGGTEAFF. For the CDR3, the DNA is TGTGCCAGCAGTACACAGGGGGGCACTGAAGCTTTCTTT.

This sequence joins TRBV6-2 or TRBV6-3 and TRBJ2-7; no reliable D call. The CDR3 is made up of 12 amino acids. Germline V gene lookup returns CDR1 MNHEY and CDR2 SVGEGT. Trimming left V 5 bases short and J 2 bases short, with 7 bases between. The CDR3: CASSTDTYEQYF. CDR3 nucleotide sequence: TGTGCCAGCAGTACTGATACCTACGAGCAGTACTTC.

V gene TRBV12-3 or TRBV12-4 combines with J gene TRBJ2-7, with 8 bases matching TRBD1. Trimming at V came to 6 bases and at J to 8 bases, leaving 6 bases not matched to a gene. The CDR3 spans 12 residues. The CDR3 DNA reads as TGTGCCAGCAGCAAAGGGACAGGCCAGCAGTACTTC. This translates into CASSKGTGQQYF.

The rearrangement links TRBV12-3 or TRBV12-4 to TRBJ1-1; no reliable D call. The CDR3 totals 12 residues. The V end lost 7 bases, the J end lost 7 bases, and 13 bases lay between the germline ends. The CDR3 DNA reads as TGTGCCAGCACTACCCAGACGCGTGAAGCTTTCTTT. It is translated as CASTTQTREAFF.

V and J are TRBV7-2 and TRBJ1-2; no firm D call. V was clipped by 4 bases and J by 5 bases, with 20 bases between them. The CDR3 loop spans 16 amino acids. Germline values: CDR1 SGHTA, CDR2 FQGNSA. The CDR3 loop is CASSSVPGRINYGYTF. In DNA form, the CDR3 reads TGTGCCAGCAGCTCCGTCCCGGGCAGGATTAATTATGGCTACACCTTC.

This sequence joins TRBV29-1 and TRBJ1-2, with 9 bases identical to TRBD1. This CDR3 comprises 14 residues. The J segment lost 4 bases and the V segment lost 4 bases, leaving 7 bases of the junction unmatched. Germline values: CDR1 SQVTM, CDR2 ANQGSEA. CDR3 nucleotide sequence: TGCAGCGTTGGGGACCGGGACAGGGCCTATGGCTACACCTTC. Translation: CSVGDRDRAYGYTF.

The V call is TRBV9, the J call TRBJ1-4; possibly TRBD1 for D (6 bases). In germline, CDR1 is SGDLS, CDR2 YYNGEE. The CDR3 contains 15 residues. Trimming stripped 4 bases from V and 0 bases from J, with 10 bases between. CDR3 in amino acids: CASSQGTATNEKLFF. Written as DNA, the CDR3 is TGTGCCAGCAGCCAGGGGACTGCAACTAATGAAAAACTGTTTTTT.

In this sample, this clone turned up once. V and J are TRBV6-4 and TRBJ1-1; no firm D call. The V gene lost 6 bases and the J gene lost 0 bases, with 17 bases spanning the gap. Germline-derived CDR1 and CDR2 are MRHNA and SNTAGT. The CDR3 is 16 amino acids. The CDR3 nucleotides read TGTGCCAGCAGCCCCGATTATAGTTACATGAACACTGAAGCTTTCTTT. This translates into CASSPDYSYMNTEAFF.

The chain links TRBV19 to TRBJ1-1; a weak D match, TRBD1 (5 bases). CDR1 is LNHDA and CDR2 is SQIVND in the germline V gene (reference sequence). The CDR3 loop spans 15 amino acids. V shed 5 bases and J shed 0 bases, with 13 bases lying between them. The CDR3 nucleotides read TGTGCCAGTAGTGGGGCGACAGTAATGAACACTGAAGCTTTCTTT. Translated, it gives CASSGATVMNTEAFF. Full variable domain (missing parts from reference TRBV19 and TRBJ1-1): DGGITQSPKYLFRKEGQNVTLSCEQNLNHDAMYWYRQDPGQGLRLIYYSQIVNDFQKGDIAEGYSVSREKKESFPLTVTSAQKNPTAFYLCASSGATVMNTEAFFGQGTRLTVV.